The entry that follows covers one T cell receptor (beta chain) sequence. Its antigen is not known. This sample is drawn from a study of T cells in Graves' hyperthyroidism and ophthalmopathy. Broader study findings: A model of 13 V-J pairs discriminated ophthalmopathy from stable hyperthyroidism.

TCR beta CDR3 regions were amplified from RNA transcripts. When the TCR CDR3 underwent first-round RT-PCR, the HTBI primer set was used. Using its own MiXCR run on the multiplex PCR reads, TCRdb lists one record per CDR3 protein. The sample records 500,000 to 600,000 distinct CDR3 sequences, about 43% being singletons. The authors deemed Graves' hyperthyroidism stable absent ophthalmopathy progression within 18 months. Disease duration under 2 months; hyperthyroidism patients were aged 18 to 65. Exclusion of patients followed from uncontrolled infection, other autoimmune disease, pregnancy or lactation. CDR3 length: 14 amino acids. V dropped 1 base and J dropped 3 bases, with 9 bases sitting between them. The germline V gene has CDR1 SGHRS and CDR2 YFSETQ.

J is TRBJ2-3 and V is TRBV5-1; D uncertain. The TCR originated in a woman in her late teens or twenties with Graves' hyperthyroidism. Input material: peripheral blood or thyroid tissue (not recorded which). The CDR3 sequence is CASSLSLLTDTQYF. DNA of the CDR3: TGCGCCAGCAGCTTGTCCCTATTAACAGATACGCAGTATTTT.